These T cell receptor beta chains were read from a single sample in a study of PD-L1 blockade in urothelial cancer. TCRdb keeps only in-frame clones here, not all; method: immunoSEQ multiplex PCR. The sample lists roughly 51,000 clones, roughly 88% occurring once. Source: PBMCs, taken around atezolizumab (anti-PD-L1) treatment. These receptors were collected from a man between 50 and 59 years old with urothelial cancer. The CDR3 runs from the conserved cysteine through the conserved F or W. Each record gives: V gene, J gene, D gene, CDR3 length, clone size, CDR3 DNA, CDR3 protein. A D gene is named only where the DNA matches it firmly. Not every row has a clone size; where given, it reads once, few, many or a size class.

V gene: TRBV28
J gene: TRBJ1-5
D gene: .
CDR3 length: 16
clone size: few
CDR3 DNA: TGTGCCAGCAGACGCGGCCGGGCGGGGAGCAATCAGCCCCAGCATTTT
CDR3 protein: CASRRGRAGSNQPQHF

V gene: TRBV19
J gene: TRBJ1-3
D gene: .
CDR3 length: 13
clone size: .
CDR3 DNA: TGTGCCAGTAAATCAGTCGCCGGAAACACCATATATTTT
CDR3 protein: CASKSVAGNTIYF

V gene: TRBV30
J gene: TRBJ2-1
D gene: .
CDR3 length: 13
clone size: .
CDR3 DNA: TGTGCCTGGAGTGTAGAGCGGTGGGATGAGCAGTTCTTC
CDR3 protein: CAWSVERWDEQFF

V gene: TRBV28
J gene: TRBJ1-2
D gene: .
CDR3 length: 13
clone size: .
CDR3 DNA: TGTGCCAGCAGCTTGACAGCAAACTATGGCTACACCTTC
CDR3 protein: CASSLTANYGYTF

V gene: TRBV19
J gene: TRBJ1-2
D gene: .
CDR3 length: 15
clone size: once
CDR3 DNA: TGTGCCAGTAGTCCCCCCGGGGGGACGGTCTATGGCTACACCTTC
CDR3 protein: CASSPPGGTVYGYTF

V gene: TRBV10-3
J gene: TRBJ2-1
D gene: TRBD1
CDR3 length: 13
clone size: .
CDR3 DNA: TGTGCCATACCAGGGACAGGGGTCAATGAGCAGTTCTTC
CDR3 protein: CAIPGTGVNEQFF

V gene: TRBV29-1
J gene: TRBJ1-5
D gene: .
CDR3 length: 13
clone size: .
CDR3 DNA: TGCAGCGTTTTGACTGATGATGATCAGCCCCAGCATTTT
CDR3 protein: CSVLTDDDQPQHF

V gene: TRBV7-6
J gene: TRBJ2-7
D gene: TRBD2
CDR3 length: 17
clone size: .
CDR3 DNA: TGTGCCAGCAGCCCGCGGACTAGCGGGAGGGGGAGTAACGAGCAGTACTTC
CDR3 protein: CASSPRTSGRGSNEQYF

V gene: TRBV5-1
J gene: TRBJ2-1
D gene: TRBD1
CDR3 length: 15
clone size: .
CDR3 DNA: TGCGCCAGCAGCGACACCGGGACAGGGGGGAATGAGCAGTTCTTC
CDR3 protein: CASSDTGTGGNEQFF

V gene: TRBV9
J gene: TRBJ2-1
D gene: TRBD2
CDR3 length: 17
clone size: .
CDR3 DNA: TGTGCCAGCAGCGTAGCGGTAGCGGGAGAGGTTTACAATGAGCAGTTCTTC
CDR3 protein: CASSVAVAGEVYNEQFF

V gene: TRBV7-3
J gene: TRBJ2-1
D gene: TRBD2
CDR3 length: 14
clone size: .
CDR3 DNA: TGTGCCAGCAGCTCCAGCGGGGGGGCCAGTGAGCAGTTCTTC
CDR3 protein: CASSSSGGASEQFF

V gene: TRBV19
J gene: TRBJ2-7
D gene: TRBD1
CDR3 length: 14
clone size: .
CDR3 DNA: TGTGCCAGTAGGGGGACAGCGAGCTCCTACGAGCAGTACTTC
CDR3 protein: CASRGTASSYEQYF

V gene: TRBV11-2
J gene: TRBJ1-2
D gene: .
CDR3 length: 14
clone size: few
CDR3 DNA: TGTGCCAGCAGCCCTTTGCCCAGGAACTATGGCTACACCTTC
CDR3 protein: CASSPLPRNYGYTF

V gene: TRBV5-8
J gene: TRBJ2-6
D gene: TRBD1
CDR3 length: 17
clone size: .
CDR3 DNA: TGTGCCAGCAGCCCGAAGGGGGCCGTCTCTGGGGCCAACGTCCTGACTTTC
CDR3 protein: CASSPKGAVSGANVLTF

V gene: TRBV5-6
J gene: TRBJ1-4
D gene: .
CDR3 length: 14
clone size: .
CDR3 DNA: TGTGCCAGCAGCTTTGACCGGGTCGGTGAAAAACTGTTTTTT
CDR3 protein: CASSFDRVGEKLFF

V gene: TRBV29-1
J gene: TRBJ2-3
D gene: TRBD1
CDR3 length: 14
clone size: .
CDR3 DNA: TGCAGCGTTAGGGACAGGCCCTTCACAGATACGCAGTATTTT
CDR3 protein: CSVRDRPFTDTQYF

V gene: TRBV10-2
J gene: TRBJ2-5
D gene: TRBD2
CDR3 length: 15
clone size: .
CDR3 DNA: TGCGCCAGCATCGCGGGGACTAGTAGCGCAGAGACCCAGTACTTC
CDR3 protein: CASIAGTSSAETQYF

V gene: TRBV10-2
J gene: TRBJ2-2
D gene: .
CDR3 length: 14
clone size: .
CDR3 DNA: TGCGCCTCCTACGGAGGGCCCGGGACCGGGGAGCTGTTTTTT
CDR3 protein: CASYGGPGTGELFF

V gene: TRBV6-5
J gene: TRBJ2-7
D gene: TRBD2
CDR3 length: 16
clone size: .
CDR3 DNA: TGTGCCAGCAGTTACTCGAAGCTAGCGGGGGCCTACGAGCAGTACTTC
CDR3 protein: CASSYSKLAGAYEQYF

V gene: TRBV30
J gene: TRBJ1-2
D gene: .
CDR3 length: 15
clone size: .
CDR3 DNA: TGTGCCTGGAGTGTATTCGTCGGGGGAAGAGGGGGCTACACCTTC
CDR3 protein: CAWSVFVGGRGGYTF

V gene: TRBV2
J gene: TRBJ2-1
D gene: .
CDR3 length: 14
clone size: .
CDR3 DNA: TGTGCCAGCAGGGACAGTGGACTCTACAATGAGCAGTTCTTC
CDR3 protein: CASRDSGLYNEQFF

V gene: TRBV7-2
J gene: TRBJ1-5
D gene: TRBD1
CDR3 length: 16
clone size: .
CDR3 DNA: TGTGCCAGCAGCTTTGGACAGGGCTATAGCAATCAGCCCCAGCATTTT
CDR3 protein: CASSFGQGYSNQPQHF

V gene: TRBV5-6
J gene: TRBJ2-7
D gene: .
CDR3 length: 14
clone size: .
CDR3 DNA: TGTGCCAGCAGCTCAGGGACATTTGGCTACGAGCAGTACTTC
CDR3 protein: CASSSGTFGYEQYF

V gene: TRBV19
J gene: TRBJ2-1
D gene: .
CDR3 length: 14
clone size: .
CDR3 DNA: TGTGCCAGTAATGGGCGGGTTTCGGACAATGAGCAGTTCTTC
CDR3 protein: CASNGRVSDNEQFF

V gene: TRBV7-2
J gene: TRBJ2-7
D gene: TRBD1
CDR3 length: 15
clone size: .
CDR3 DNA: TGTGCCAGCAGCACCCGTGAAGGGGGCACCTATGAGCAGTACTTC
CDR3 protein: CASSTREGGTYEQYF

V gene: TRBV11-2
J gene: TRBJ1-2
D gene: .
CDR3 length: 12
clone size: few
CDR3 DNA: TGTGCCAGCAGCTCAGGGCTACGTGGCTACACCTTC
CDR3 protein: CASSSGLRGYTF

V gene: TRBV5-4
J gene: TRBJ1-1
D gene: .
CDR3 length: 16
clone size: .
CDR3 DNA: TGTGCCAGCAGCGTCGGAACAGGGAGCATGAACACTGAAGCTTTCTTT
CDR3 protein: CASSVGTGSMNTEAFF

V gene: TRBV27
J gene: TRBJ2-7
D gene: .
CDR3 length: 14
clone size: .
CDR3 DNA: TGTGCCAGCACCAGGCAGGGCCCTTCCTACGAGCAGTACTTC
CDR3 protein: CASTRQGPSYEQYF

V gene: TRBV18
J gene: TRBJ2-2
D gene: .
CDR3 length: 14
clone size: .
CDR3 DNA: TGTGCCAGCTCACCTCGCCCGGAGGCCGGGGAGCTGTTTTTT
CDR3 protein: CASSPRPEAGELFF

V gene: TRBV27
J gene: TRBJ2-1
D gene: .
CDR3 length: 16
clone size: .
CDR3 DNA: TGTGCCAGCAGCATAAGACTGGCGGGAATAGGCAATGAGCAGTTCTTC
CDR3 protein: CASSIRLAGIGNEQFF

V gene: TRBV28
J gene: TRBJ2-3
D gene: .
CDR3 length: 15
clone size: .
CDR3 DNA: TGTGCCAGCAGTCCACCGACAGAGGGCACAGATACGCAGTATTTT
CDR3 protein: CASSPPTEGTDTQYF

V gene: TRBV7-8
J gene: TRBJ2-3
D gene: TRBD1
CDR3 length: 15
clone size: once
CDR3 DNA: TGTGCCAGCAGCGACCGGACAGGTCGCACAGATACGCAGTATTTT
CDR3 protein: CASSDRTGRTDTQYF

V gene: TRBV11-2
J gene: TRBJ2-7
D gene: .
CDR3 length: 13
clone size: .
CDR3 DNA: TGTGCCAGCAGCGGACGGGACAACTACGAGCAGTACTTC
CDR3 protein: CASSGRDNYEQYF

V gene: TRBV5-5
J gene: TRBJ2-2
D gene: .
CDR3 length: 13
clone size: .
CDR3 DNA: TGTGCCAGCAGCTTGGGGCCCACCGGGGAGCTGTTTTTT
CDR3 protein: CASSLGPTGELFF

V gene: TRBV9
J gene: TRBJ1-2
D gene: .
CDR3 length: 13
clone size: .
CDR3 DNA: TGTGCCAGCACCACAAACAGGGCCCATGGCTACACCTTC
CDR3 protein: CASTTNRAHGYTF

V gene: TRBV27
J gene: TRBJ2-1
D gene: TRBD2
CDR3 length: 17
clone size: .
CDR3 DNA: TGTGCCAGCAGTTTTTACCCGGGACTATCGCTTAACAATGAGCAGTTCTTC
CDR3 protein: CASSFYPGLSLNNEQFF

V gene: TRBV7-2
J gene: TRBJ1-1
D gene: .
CDR3 length: 14
clone size: .
CDR3 DNA: TGTGCCAGCAGCTTTGGCGCGGGGGGCACTGAAGCTTTCTTT
CDR3 protein: CASSFGAGGTEAFF

V gene: TRBV5-1
J gene: TRBJ2-2
D gene: .
CDR3 length: 14
clone size: .
CDR3 DNA: TGCGCCAGCAGCTTAGATACAGGGCTCCGGGAGCTGTTTTTT
CDR3 protein: CASSLDTGLRELFF